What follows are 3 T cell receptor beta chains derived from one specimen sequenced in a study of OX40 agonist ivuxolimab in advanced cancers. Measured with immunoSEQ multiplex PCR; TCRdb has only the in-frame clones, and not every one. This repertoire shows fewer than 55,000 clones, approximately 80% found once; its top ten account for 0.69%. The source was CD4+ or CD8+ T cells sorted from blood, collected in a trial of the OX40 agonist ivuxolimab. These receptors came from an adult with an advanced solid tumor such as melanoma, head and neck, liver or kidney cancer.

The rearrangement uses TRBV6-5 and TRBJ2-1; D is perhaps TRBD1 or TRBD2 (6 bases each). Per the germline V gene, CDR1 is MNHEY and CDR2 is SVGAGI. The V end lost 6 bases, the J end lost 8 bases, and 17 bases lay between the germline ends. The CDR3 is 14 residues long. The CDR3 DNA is TGTGCCAGCAGACGGGGGCGAGGGTTGTATGAGCAGTTCTTC. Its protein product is CASRRGRGLYEQFF.

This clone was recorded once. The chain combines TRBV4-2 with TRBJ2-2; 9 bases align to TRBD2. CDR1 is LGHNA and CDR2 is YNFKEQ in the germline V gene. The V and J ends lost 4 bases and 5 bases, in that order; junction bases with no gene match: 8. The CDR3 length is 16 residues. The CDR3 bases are TGTGCCAGCAGCCGACAAGCGGGGGGAAGTACCGGGGAGCTGTTTTTT. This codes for CASSRQAGGSTGELFF.

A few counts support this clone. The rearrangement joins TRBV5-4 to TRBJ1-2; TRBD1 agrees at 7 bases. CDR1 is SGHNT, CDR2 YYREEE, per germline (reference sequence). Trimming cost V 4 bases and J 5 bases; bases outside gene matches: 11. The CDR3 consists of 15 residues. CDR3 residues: CASSRDGQGDYGYTF. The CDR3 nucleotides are TGTGCCAGCAGCCGCGATGGGCAGGGGGATTATGGCTACACCTTC. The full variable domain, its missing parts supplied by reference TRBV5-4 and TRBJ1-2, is ETGVTQSPTHLIKTRGQQVTLRCSSQSGHNTVSWYQQALGQGPQFIFQYYREEENGRGNFPPRFSGLQFPNYSSELNVNALELDDSALYLCASSRDGQGDYGYTFGSGTRLTVV.